Following are 14 T cell receptor beta chains from one sample sequenced in a study of shared clonotypes between healthy human individuals. Method: immunoSEQ multiplex PCR; TCRdb's copy keeps in-frame clones and lacks some. The table shows approximately 1.5 million clones, with around 98% occurring only once. Sequences were obtained from naive CD4+ T cells sorted from blood. Described subset: CD45RA+ positively selected. Receptors were obtained from a young man in good health.

The gene calls are TRBV5-1 and TRBJ2-7; D remains ambiguous. Germline CDR1 and CDR2: SGHRS and YFSETQ. The length of the CDR3 is 16 residues. Trimming cost V 1 base and J 5 bases, with 19 bases left between them. Here the CDR3 DNA reads TGCGCCAGCAGCTTGTTGGTTCCGGGCGGCGGACACGAGCAGTACTTC. This translates into CASSLLVPGGGHEQYF.

The chain links TRBV5-1 to TRBJ2-1; D may match TRBD1 or TRBD2 (5 bases each). In germline, CDR1 is SGHRS, CDR2 YFSETQ. V lost 4 bases and J 6 bases, leaving 17 bases between the germline ends. The length of the CDR3 is 15 residues. CDR3 loop: CASSGGYGARNEQFF. The CDR3 nucleotides are TGCGCCAGCAGCGGGGGTTACGGGGCCCGCAATGAGCAGTTCTTC. The complete variable domain, with remaining parts taken from reference TRBV5-1 and TRBJ2-1, reads KAGVTQTPRYLIKTRGQQVTLSCSPISGHRSVSWYQQTPGQGLQFLFEYFSETQRNKGNFPGRFSGRQFSNSRSEMNVSTLELGDSALYLCASSGGYGARNEQFFGPGTRLTVL.

V usage is TRBV15 and J usage is TRBJ1-1, with D possibly TRBD1 on 6 matching bases. The CDR3 is made up of 14 amino acids. The ends were cut back, 7 bases at V and 4 bases at J, with 16 bases in the middle. Germline CDR1 is LNHNV and CDR2 is YYDKDF (reference sequence). The CDR3 DNA reads as TGTGCCACCACCGCCAGGGGTTACGGCACTGAAGCTTTCTTT. Translation: CATTARGYGTEAFF.

This chain uses TRBV6-6 with TRBJ2-2; D gene unclear. CDR1 is MNHNY, CDR2 SVGAGI, per germline (reference sequence). The CDR3 totals 12 residues. V gave up 8 bases and J gave up 4 bases, with 8 bases separating them. The CDR3 nucleotides read TGTGCCAGCGCGGCCGGCACCGGGGAGCTGTTTTTT. Protein product: CASAAGTGELFF.

The rearrangement uses TRBV5-6 and TRBJ2-1, with D perhaps assigned TRBD1 or TRBD2 (5 bases each). Germline CDR1 is SGHDT and CDR2 is YYEEEE. Trimming cost V 2 bases and J 4 bases, with 13 bases left between them. The CDR3 loop spans 15 amino acids. CDR3 residues: CASSFRDRGYNEQFF. The DNA for the CDR3 is TGTGCCAGCAGCTTTAGGGACCGCGGGTACAATGAGCAGTTCTTC.

The chain recombines TRBV28 with TRBJ2-2; 12 positions match TRBD2. The CDR3 covers 15 residues. CDR1 is MDHEN, CDR2 SYDVKM, per germline. J lost 6 bases, V lost 10 bases, and 9 bases had no gene match. The chain's CDR3 is CAISSGRAGSGELFF. The CDR3, as DNA: TGTGCCATTTCTAGCGGGAGGGCCGGATCCGGGGAGCTGTTTTTT.

This clone turned up a few times. J is TRBJ2-2 and V is TRBV5-5; D gene uncertain. V was clipped by 0 bases and J by 7 bases, with 10 bases between them. Germline CDR1 and CDR2: SGHKS and YYEKEE (reference sequence). The CDR3 extends over 14 amino acids. The CDR3 sequence: CASSLGQWNGELFF. Written as DNA, the CDR3 is TGTGCCAGCAGCTTGGGCCAGTGGAACGGGGAGCTGTTTTTT.

The CDR3 coding sequence is TGCAGTGCTAAAAGGGTAGAGACCCAGTACTTC. This encodes CSAKRVETQYF. The V gene is TRBV20-1, the J gene TRBJ2-5; unclear D gene. V was shortened by 4 bases and J by 4 bases, with 7 bases between the two germline ends. CDR3 length equals 11 residues. Germline V gives CDR1 DFQATT, CDR2 SNEGSKA (reference sequence).

The chain uses TRBV4-1 and TRBJ2-1; 8 bases fit TRBD2. The CDR3 has 16 amino acids. Trimming cost V 0 bases and J 4 bases; bases outside gene matches: 5. Germline V gene sequence: CDR1 MGHRA, CDR2 YSYEKL. The CDR3 DNA is TGCGCCAGCAGCCAAGAGGCTAGCGGGCCTTACAATGAGCAGTTCTTC. Protein: CASSQEASGPYNEQFF.

The chain carries TRBV7-8 and TRBJ1-5; weak D call: TRBD1 (5 bases). Looked up from germline, CDR1 is SGHVS and CDR2 is FQNEAQ. The CDR3 loop spans 16 amino acids. Trimming cost V 3 bases and J 9 bases, with 21 bases left between them. CDR3 nucleotides: TGTGCCAGCAGCTTGCACCGGGACGGGCTGCGGGGGCCCCAGCATTTT. This codes for CASSLHRDGLRGPQHF.

The chain recombines TRBV7-8 with TRBJ1-5, with TRBD1 matching over 8 bases. CDR1 is SGHVS and CDR2 is FQNEAQ in the germline V gene. The CDR3 is made up of 13 amino acids. V shed 3 bases, J shed 7 bases, and the junction held 2 bases outside the gene matches. CDR3 sequence (DNA): TGTGCCAGCAGCTTGACAGGGGTACAGCCCCAGCATTTT. It translates to CASSLTGVQPQHF.

The V and J genes are TRBV30 and TRBJ2-1; either TRBD1 or TRBD2 may fit D (5 bases each). The CDR3 is made up of 14 amino acids. Germline V gene sequence: CDR1 GTSNPN, CDR2 SVGIG (reference sequence). Trimming took 0 bases from V and 6 from J, leaving 12 bases between them. CDR3 nucleotides: TGTGCCTGGAGTGTAGAGCTTGGGGGCAATGAGCAGTTCTTC. Its protein product is CAWSVELGGNEQFF. Looking up the rest from reference TRBV30 and TRBJ2-1 gives the full variable domain: SQTIHQWPATLVQPVGSPLSLECTVEGTSNPNLYWYRQAAGRGLQLLFYSVGIGQISSEVPQNLSASRPQDRQFILSSKKLLLSDSGFYLCAWSVELGGNEQFFGPGTRLTVL.

This CDR3 reads CASSDRDRGKVEQYF. The CDR3 DNA reads TGCGCCAGCAGTGACCGGGACAGGGGAAAGGTCGAGCAGTACTTC. The chain has TRBV10-1 and TRBJ2-7; 10 bases match TRBD1. This CDR3 spans 15 amino acids. Trimming took 3 bases from V and 6 from J; bases not matched to a gene: 8. Germline V gene sequence: CDR1 WNHNN, CDR2 SYGVQD (reference sequence).

On this clone: The same CDR3 also results from other DNA sequences found in this sample. J is TRBJ2-2 and V is TRBV7-2; D gene uncertain. Trimming pared 0 bases from V and 5 bases from J, leaving 4 bases between. Germline CDR1 and CDR2: SGHTA and FQGNSA. CDR3 size: 13 residues. CDR3 amino acids: CASSLAGTGELFF. The CDR3 DNA reads TGTGCCAGCAGCTTAGCAGGGACCGGGGAGCTGTTTTTT. Full variable domain (remainder filled in from reference TRBV7-2 and TRBJ2-2): GAGVSQSPSNKVTEKGKDVELRCDPISGHTALYWYRQSLGQGLEFLIYFQGNSAPDKSGLPSDRFSAERTGGSVSTLTIQRTQQEDSAVYLCASSLAGTGELFFGEGSRLTVL.